This T cell receptor (beta chain) is from a study of CD8 T cells in Susac syndrome. TCR beta sequences were obtained from blood CD8+ and CD4+ T cells. The multiple sclerosis controls were treatment-naive patients affected by stable or active relapsing-remitting disease. While CD8+ and CD4+ T cells were isolated negatively, TEMRA cells were enriched by FACS. It was with random hexamers that about 0.45 to 1 ug RNA was reverse transcribed. An immunoSEQ multiplex PCR generated amplified TCR beta CDR3 products spanning 54 Vbeta and 13 Jbeta. MiXCR, run by TCRdb on the immunoSEQ multiplex PCR reads, gives a single entry per CDR3 protein. Counted here are hundreds of thousands of distinct CDR3 sequences, approximately 85% occurring once; the ten biggest clones make up roughly 0.21%. The receptor was derived from a human donor with multiple sclerosis. The sample consisted of CD8+ T cells from PBMCs.

As DNA, the CDR3 is TGTGCCAGCAGCAAAGTGGCTAGCGGGCTACACTCCTACGAGCAGTACTTC. This sequence encodes CASSKVASGLHSYEQYF. The chain links TRBV21-1 to TRBJ2-7; the listed D gene, TRBD2, was not tested against the DNA. TRBV21-1 has pseudogene status. CDR3 length equals 17 residues.